The rows below give T cell receptor beta chains drawn from one sample of a study of long-term antiretroviral therapy in people with HIV. Clones were sequenced by immunoSEQ multiplex PCR, and TCRdb holds only the in-frame ones, with some missing. In the table there are 25,000 to 35,000 clones, approximately 90% of which are singletons. The sample was unsorted PBMCs, taken 3.2 years before starting antiretroviral therapy. The receptors shown here come from a man aged 45-65 years with HIV. Both conserved end residues are part of each CDR3. A D gene is named only where the DNA matches it firmly. Clone size, where shown, is once, few, many, or a class for clones that have expanded.

>TRBV27|-|TRBJ2-7|-|15
TGTGCCAGCAGTTCTTTCGGTATTAGCTCCTACGAGCAGTACTTC
CASSSFGISSYEQYF
>TRBV11-2|-|TRBJ2-7|-|14
TGTGCCAGCAGCTCCGGGACGTTCTCCTACGAGCAGTACTTC
CASSSGTFSYEQYF
>TRBV5-5|-|TRBJ2-3|-|14
TGTGCCAGCAGCTTGGAACAGGATTGGAATACGCAGTATTTT
CASSLEQDWNTQYF
>TRBV6-1|-|TRBJ1-1|-|14
TGTGCCAGCAGTTATACGATTCAGGCAACTGAAGCTTTCTTT
CASSYTIQATEAFF
>TRBV7-3|-|TRBJ2-7|-|15
TGTGCCAGCAGCCCCACGGGGGCGGTTCCCGGCGAGCAGTACTTC
CASSPTGAVPGEQYF
>TRBV18|-|TRBJ1-3|-|17
TGTGCCAGCTCACCACCTGGGGGCCCTTCCTCTGGAAACACCATATATTTT
CASSPPGGPSSGNTIYF
>TRBV10-3|TRBD1|TRBJ2-2|-|16
TGTGCCATCAGTGGCCGGACAGGGGGCATCACCGGGGAGCTGTTTTTT
CAISGRTGGITGELFF
>TRBV14|-|TRBJ1-1|-|14
TGTGCCAGCAGCCCCTCCTTAAGGACTTCCGAAGCTTTCTTT
CASSPSLRTSEAFF
>TRBV7-7|-|TRBJ1-3|few|13
TGTGCTAGCAGCTTAACCAATGGAAACACCATATATTTT
CASSLTNGNTIYF
>TRBV5-1|TRBD1|TRBJ2-3|-|17
TGCGCCAGCAGCAGGGACAGGGGGTCGGTCAATGCAGATACGCAGTATTTT
CASSRDRGSVNADTQYF
>TRBV19|-|TRBJ2-2|-|13
TGTGCCAGTAGTGTACTTCACACCGGGGAGCTGTTTTTT
CASSVLHTGELFF
>TRBV6-5|-|TRBJ1-4|-|13
TGTGCCAGCAGTTACACCGGCCATGAAAAACTGTTTTTT
CASSYTGHEKLFF
>TRBV2|TRBD1|TRBJ1-5|-|15
TGTGCCAGCAGGGAACGGACAGGGGACGAACAGCCCCAGCATTTT
CASRERTGDEQPQHF